Given below is one T cell receptor (beta chain) in context. This sample is part of a study of PD-1 blockade in classical Hodgkin lymphoma. The time point denotes: cycle 4 day 1 (C4D1), after more than five weeks of nivolumab. In every patient, relapse followed autologous stem cell transplantation, while exposure to brentuximab vedotin differed. The method was immunoSEQ multiplex PCR; TCRdb's version includes in-frame clones alone and lacks a portion of them. The table lists tens of thousands of clones, 85% to 95% of them singletons. The CDR3 loop spans 18 amino acids. Deletions cut 2 bases from V and 3 bases from J, with 22 bases between. The germline V gene has CDR1 MGHDK and CDR2 SYGVNS.

This sample comprised peripheral blood mononuclear cells (PBMCs), obtained before the fourth cycle of nivolumab. This TCR derives from a human donor with classical Hodgkin lymphoma. The chain couples TRBV25-1 to TRBJ2-5; the D gene is possibly TRBD1 (7 bases). CDR3 in DNA: TGTGCCAGCAGTGAAGTCCCTGGAGGGGGCCTTCGGAAAGAGACCCAGTACTTC. It specifies CASSEVPGGGLRKETQYF.